This T cell receptor beta chain was observed in a study of shared clonotypes between healthy human individuals. Study at large: A donor's plate count was three for CD4 naive and three for CD4 memory; CD8 naive had two and CD8 memory one.

Data came from immunoSEQ multiplex PCR; TCRdb stores just in-frame clones and leaves some out. The sample has under 2.5 million clones; roughly 92% are singletons. The sequencing input was naive CD4+ T cells from PBMCs. Noted subset: CD45RA+ positively selected. The receptor comes from a man between 18 and 35 years old in good health. Some clones in this sample may be carry-over from other donors' samples.

The CDR3 bases are TGTGCCAGCTCACCAAGTTCCCCTAGCGGGGGTGGTGAGCAGTTCTTC. Protein product: CASSPSSPSGGGEQFF. This rearrangement joins TRBV18 to TRBJ2-1, with TRBD2 matching over 10 bases. J was trimmed by 9 bases and V by 2 bases; bases with no gene match: 10. The CDR3 extends over 16 amino acids. Germline assignment: CDR1 KGHSH and CDR2 LQKENI.